The 14 T cell receptor beta chains below come from one sample, sequenced in a study of cytomegalovirus exposure and HLA in healthy donors. With 60 Vbeta and 13 Jbeta primers, the PCR was carried out. TCRdb's table, derived via immunoSEQ multiplex PCR, lists solely in-frame clones and lacks some. This table holds some 55,000 clones. What was sequenced was PBMCs. All receptors come from a man between 18 and 29 years old in good health and CMV-seropositive.

V is TRBV7-9 and J is TRBJ2-3; D not resolved. Trimming cost V 5 bases and J 4 bases, with 22 bases left between them. The CDR3 has 17 amino acids. Germline loops: CDR1 SEHNR, CDR2 FQNEAQ (reference sequence). The CDR3 spells CASSPPLGADPADTQYF. CDR3 DNA: TGTGCCAGCAGCCCCCCGCTAGGCGCAGACCCAGCAGATACGCAGTATTTT.

V gene TRBV9 combines with J gene TRBJ2-3, with TRBD2 as a possible D gene (5 bases). CDR1 SGDLS and CDR2 YYNGEE come from the germline V gene. This CDR3 region has 15 residues. V was cut by 0 bases and J by 8 bases, with 16 bases left in between. The CDR3 DNA sequence: TGTGCCAGCAGCGTAGTAAACTCGGGATCAGGTACGCAGTATTTT. This gives the protein CASSVVNSGSGTQYF.

Worth noting for this clone: The sample contains more than one DNA sequence encoding this CDR3. The rearrangement joins TRBV19 to TRBJ2-7; D remains ambiguous. Germline V gene sequence: CDR1 LNHDA, CDR2 SQIVND (reference sequence). The CDR3 sequence is 12 residues long. Trimming took off 3 bases at V and 2 bases at J, with 5 bases between the two ends. In nucleotides, the CDR3 is TGTGCCAGTAGTATCAGGCCCTACGAGCAGTACTTC. Its translation: CASSIRPYEQYF.

The chain couples TRBV7-9 to TRBJ2-7, with TRBD2 matching 8 bases. There are 14 residues in the CDR3. From germline, CDR1 is SEHNR and CDR2 FQNEAQ (reference sequence). V shed 1 base, J shed 9 bases, and the junction held 8 bases outside the gene matches. CDR3 protein: CASSLGGGLTWQYF. Written as DNA, the CDR3 is TGTGCCAGCAGCTTAGGCGGGGGGCTGACGTGGCAGTACTTC.

The chain combines TRBV7-9 with TRBJ2-3; 7 bases line up with TRBD2. The CDR3 is 16 residues long. CDR1 is SEHNR, CDR2 FQNEAQ, per germline (reference sequence). The junction had 6 bases not matched to a gene; V was cut back by 2 bases and J by 1 base. Here the CDR3 reads CASSLWRERGTDTQYF. The CDR3 DNA reads as TGTGCCAGCAGCTTATGGCGGGAGAGGGGCACAGATACGCAGTATTTT.

The rearrangement links TRBV9 to TRBJ2-1, with 8 bases aligning to TRBD2. V lost 1 base, J lost 2 bases, and 2 bases stayed unmatched. Germline-derived CDR1 and CDR2 are SGDLS and YYNGEE. The CDR3 is 15 amino acids. The CDR3 protein is CASSVLTSAYNEQFF. For the CDR3, the DNA is TGTGCCAGCAGCGTATTGACTAGCGCCTACAATGAGCAGTTCTTC. Full variable domain (rest looked up from reference TRBV9 and TRBJ2-1): DSGVTQTPKHLITATGQRVTLRCSPRSGDLSVYWYQQSLDQGLQFLIQYYNGEERAKGNILERFSAQQFPDLHSELNLSSLELGDSALYFCASSVLTSAYNEQFFGPGTRLTVL.

This chain links TRBV27 with TRBJ2-5, with a weak D call TRBD2 (7 bases). The germline V gene encodes CDR1 MNHEY and CDR2 SMNVEV (reference sequence). This CDR3 region has 13 residues. The germline V and J ends were trimmed by 7 bases and 5 bases, with 14 bases remaining between them. CDR3 loop: CASTQGGGETQYF. In DNA form, the CDR3 reads TGTGCCAGCACTCAGGGAGGGGGTGAGACCCAGTACTTC.

The gene calls are TRBV11-2 and TRBJ2-1, with 10 nucleotides matching TRBD2. The V and J ends lost 0 bases and 8 bases, in that order; junction bases with no gene match: 4. The germline V gene has CDR1 SGHAT and CDR2 FQNNGV. The CDR3 runs to 15 residues. Here the CDR3 DNA reads TGTGCCAGCAGCTTAGATCCGACTAGCGGGTATGAGCAGTTCTTC. This encodes CASSLDPTSGYEQFF.

The chain has TRBV18 and TRBJ1-2; 8 bases are a match to TRBD1. This CDR3 region has 13 residues. The germline CDR1 and CDR2 sequences are KGHSH and LQKENI. V was pared by 6 bases and J by 4 bases, with 4 bases of the junction left unmatched. This CDR3 reads CASSKDRVYGYTF. The CDR3 DNA sequence: TGTGCCAGCTCGAAGGACAGGGTCTATGGCTACACCTTC.

The CDR3 DNA follows: TGTGCCAGCAGCTTAGCTATATTAGATACGCAGTATTTT. It is translated as CASSLAILDTQYF. V is TRBV13 and J is TRBJ2-3; D unresolved. This CDR3 spans 13 amino acids. CDR1 and CDR2 (germline): PRHDT, FYEKMQ (reference sequence). Trimming shortened V by 1 base and J by 5 bases, and 7 bases separated the two germline ends.

The chain joins TRBV30 to TRBJ2-5; D possibly corresponds to TRBD1 (5 bases). The J call is in doubt because the DNA end fits TRBJ2-7 better. Germline V gene data show CDR1 as GTSNPN and CDR2 as SVGIG (reference sequence). The CDR3 consists of 14 residues. Here the CDR3 reads CAWAPGQGVTEQYF. CDR3 DNA: TGTGCCTGGGCGCCGGGCCAAGGGGTTACCGAGCAGTACTTC.

The chain joins TRBV6-1 to TRBJ2-3; TRBD2 matches 10 bases. In germline, CDR1 is MNHNS, CDR2 SASEGT. This CDR3 spans 14 amino acids. With 7 bases clipped from V and 2 bases from J, the junction kept 3 bases outside the gene matches. As DNA, the CDR3 is TGTGCCAGCACCAGCGGGAGGGCCACAGATACGCAGTATTTT. Its translation is CASTSGRATDTQYF.

This sequence joins TRBV19 and TRBJ1-2; D uncertain. CDR1 and CDR2 from the germline V gene are LNHDA and SQIVND (reference sequence). Trimming removed 3 bases from V and 6 bases from J, with 14 bases in between. This CDR3 spans 14 amino acids. CDR3 sequence: CASSIRGRAHGYTF. The CDR3 bases are TGTGCCAGTAGTATCCGAGGGAGGGCCCATGGCTACACCTTC.

The V call is TRBV27, the J call TRBJ2-1, with 11 bases matching TRBD2. The germline gives CDR1 MNHEY, CDR2 SMNVEV (reference sequence). The J segment lost 3 bases and the V segment lost 8 bases, leaving 3 bases of the junction unmatched. The CDR3 length is 14 residues. The CDR3 sequence is CASLGTSGYNEQFF. The CDR3 DNA is TGTGCCAGCCTCGGGACTAGCGGCTACAATGAGCAGTTCTTC.